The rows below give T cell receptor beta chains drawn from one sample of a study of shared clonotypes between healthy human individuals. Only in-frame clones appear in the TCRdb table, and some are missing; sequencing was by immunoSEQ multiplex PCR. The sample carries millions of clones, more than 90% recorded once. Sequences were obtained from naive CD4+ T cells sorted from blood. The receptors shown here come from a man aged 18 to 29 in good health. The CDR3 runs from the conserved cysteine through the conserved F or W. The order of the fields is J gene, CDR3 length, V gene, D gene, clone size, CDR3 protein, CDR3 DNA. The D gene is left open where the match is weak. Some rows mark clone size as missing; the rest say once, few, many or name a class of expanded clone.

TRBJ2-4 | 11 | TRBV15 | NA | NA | CATQRETIQYF | TGTGCCACCCAACGGGAGACCATTCAGTACTTC
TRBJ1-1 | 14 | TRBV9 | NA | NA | CASSPGTANTEAFF | TGTGCCAGCAGCCCCGGGACCGCGAACACTGAAGCTTTCTTT
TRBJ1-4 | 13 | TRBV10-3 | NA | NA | CAISEGEVEKLFF | TGTGCCATCAGTGAGGGGGAGGTGGAAAAACTGTTTTTT
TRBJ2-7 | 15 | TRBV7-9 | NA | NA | CASSNSGGSSLEQYF | TGTGCCAGCAGCAATAGCGGAGGTAGTTCTCTCGAGCAGTACTTC
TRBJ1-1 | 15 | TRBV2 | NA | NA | CASITDLQRDTEAFF | TGTGCCAGCATTACGGACCTCCAGAGGGACACTGAAGCTTTCTTT
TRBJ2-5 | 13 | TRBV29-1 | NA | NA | CSVEGAGLETQYF | TGCAGCGTTGAAGGGGCAGGGTTGGAGACCCAGTACTTC
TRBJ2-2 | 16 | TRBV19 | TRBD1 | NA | CASSIPDRGFPGELFF | TGTGCCAGTAGTATTCCCGACAGGGGTTTTCCCGGGGAGCTGTTTTTT
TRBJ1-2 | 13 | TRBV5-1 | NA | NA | CASSHFPSAGYTF | TGCGCCAGCAGCCATTTTCCTTCGGCGGGCTACACCTTC
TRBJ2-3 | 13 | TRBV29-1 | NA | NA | CSVAGQSTDTQYF | TGCAGCGTCGCGGGACAGTCCACAGATACGCAGTATTTT
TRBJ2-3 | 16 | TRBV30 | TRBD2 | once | CAWSVRGLAGTDTQYF | TGTGCCTGGAGTGTACGGGGACTAGCGGGCACAGATACGCAGTATTTT
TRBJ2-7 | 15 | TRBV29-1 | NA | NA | CSVEFGGKSSYEQYF | TGCAGCGTTGAGTTCGGGGGCAAGAGCTCCTACGAGCAGTACTTC
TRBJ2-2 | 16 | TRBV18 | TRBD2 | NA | CASSPRAGTNTGELFF | TGTGCCAGCTCACCGAGAGCGGGGACGAACACCGGGGAGCTGTTTTTT
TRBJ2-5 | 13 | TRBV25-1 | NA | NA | CASSVPGTETQYF | TGTGCCAGCAGTGTTCCGGGCACGGAGACCCAGTACTTC